This TCR beta chain was retrieved from a study of shared clonotypes between healthy human individuals. Sequencing was at deep level. Tens of thousands of T cell genomes (about 0.2 ug DNA) went into each sorted-subset replicate. Sequenced by immunoSEQ multiplex PCR; TCRdb stores in-frame clones only, minus some. The profile shows over 2 million clones, 95% of them singletons. With 5 bases removed from V and 1 base from J, the gap between germline ends came to 12 bases. The germline V gene has CDR1 SNHLY and CDR2 FYNNEI. The CDR3 sequence is 14 residues long. The chain employs TRBV2 and TRBJ2-7; a possible D gene is TRBD2 (6 bases). Source material: naive CD4+ T cells sorted from blood. Subset given: CD45RA+ positively selected. The receptor was isolated from a man between 18 and 29 years old in good health. The CDR3 is CASSLSGGSYEQYF. The CDR3 DNA reads as TGTGCCAGCAGTCTCTCTGGGGGGTCCTACGAGCAGTACTTC.